This T cell receptor beta chain was found in a study of cytotoxic CD8 clonotypes in ibrutinib-treated CLL. Study-wide results and caveats: While tracking circulating CD8+ T-cell counts, baseline clonality exceeded that of age-matched healthy donors. Public clonotypes occurred uncommonly; on treatment, they contracted or remained stable.

Measured with immunoSEQ multiplex PCR; TCRdb has only the in-frame clones, and not every one. The data hold some 200,000 clones, with just under 80% observed a single time. Per the germline V gene, CDR1 is SNHLY and CDR2 is FYNNEI. The CDR3 loop spans 14 amino acids. Trimming pared 2 bases from V and 9 bases from J, leaving 16 bases between. Remarks on this clone: The antigen remains undetermined.

The origin of this receptor is a human donor with chronic lymphocytic leukemia. The source was PBMCs, collected after 12 months of ibrutinib treatment. The chain joins TRBV2 to TRBJ2-5; D remains ambiguous. In DNA, the CDR3 is TGTGCCAGCAGTGAACCCCTAGGCCCGAAGGCCCAGTACTTC. Encoded protein: CASSEPLGPKAQYF.